A single sample is the source of the 23 T cell receptor beta chains below, sequenced in a study of siplizumab effects on memory and regulatory T cells. Repertoires were generated with immunoSEQ multiplex PCR, while TCRdb's copy carries only in-frame clones and drops some. The table lists tens of thousands of clones, roughly 95% of them singletons. Sequenced: naive CD4+ T cells sorted from blood. The receptors shown here come from a human donor in good health.

The rearrangement links TRBV2 to TRBJ2-3; a possible D gene is TRBD1 (5 bases). Trimming stripped 7 bases from V and 4 bases from J, with 15 bases between. The V gene's germline CDR1 is SNHLY and CDR2 FYNNEI. This CDR3 is built from 14 residues. The chain's CDR3 is CASIVSGMADTQYF. The DNA for the CDR3 is TGTGCCAGCATCGTTTCAGGGATGGCAGATACGCAGTATTTT.

The genes are TRBV2 and TRBJ2-7, with a weak D call TRBD1 (5 bases). V lost 3 bases, J lost 1 base, and 7 bases lay in between. The CDR3 is made up of 13 amino acids. CDR1 is SNHLY, CDR2 FYNNEI, per germline. The CDR3 loop is CASSDDSSYEQYF. Here the CDR3 DNA reads TGTGCCAGCAGTGATGACAGTTCCTACGAGCAGTACTTC.

This clone was found a few times. Other DNA sequences in this specimen translate into the identical CDR3. The chain recombines TRBV5-4 with TRBJ2-7; D gene unclear. V lost 4 bases and J 3 bases, leaving 5 bases between the germline ends. CDR1 and CDR2 (germline): SGHNT, YYREEE (reference sequence). The CDR3 runs to 11 residues. The CDR3 DNA reads as TGTGCCAGCAGCCTGAACTACGAGCAGTACTTC. Translated: CASSLNYEQYF.

CDR3: CASSIGPTEWGYSNQPQHF. The CDR3 DNA reads TGTGCCAGTAGTATTGGTCCAACGGAATGGGGTTATAGCAATCAGCCCCAGCATTTT. The chain combines TRBV19 with TRBJ1-5; D gene uncertain. V was cut by 3 bases and J by 0 bases, with 21 bases left in between. Germline CDR1 LNHDA, CDR2 SQIVND (reference sequence). The CDR3 is 19 amino acids.

Here the CDR3 reads CTSSQQGRGNEQFF. The CDR3 region has the DNA TGCACCAGCAGCCAACAGGGACGGGGGAATGAGCAGTTCTTC. This chain connects TRBV1 to TRBJ2-1; TRBD2, the D gene given by the table, was not confirmed from the DNA. TRBV1 is described as a pseudogene. This CDR3 spans 14 amino acids.

The rearrangement uses TRBV2 and TRBJ1-1; TRBD1 might be the D (6 bases). Trimming shortened V by 7 bases and J by 4 bases, and 10 bases separated the two germline ends. This CDR3 comprises 12 residues. Germline-derived CDR1 and CDR2 are SNHLY and FYNNEI. The CDR3: CASIDRSTEAFF. Written as DNA, the CDR3 is TGTGCCAGCATCGACAGGAGCACTGAAGCTTTCTTT.

The J gene is TRBJ1-2, the V gene TRBV9, with D unresolved. V gave up 0 bases and J gave up 1 base, with 7 bases separating them. This CDR3 region has 14 residues. The germline CDR1 and CDR2 sequences are SGDLS and YYNGEE. The CDR3 loop is CASSVEGSNYGYTF. The CDR3 bases are TGTGCCAGCAGCGTAGAAGGCAGTAACTATGGCTACACCTTC.

The V and J genes are TRBV7-2 and TRBJ1-2; 9 bases map to TRBD1. The ends lost 5 bases at V and 5 bases at J; junction bases unmatched: 12. The germline CDR1 and CDR2 sequences are SGHTA and FQGNSA. The CDR3 runs to 16 residues. CDR3 region: CASSPSPGQGAYGYTF. The CDR3, as DNA: TGTGCCAGCAGCCCAAGCCCGGGACAGGGTGCATATGGCTACACCTTC.

The V call is TRBV30, the J call TRBJ1-6; 7 bases are shared with TRBD1. This CDR3 region has 12 residues. Trimming removed 4 bases from V and 9 bases from J; junction bases left unmatched: 3. The germline gives CDR1 GTSNPN, CDR2 SVGIG (reference sequence). Written as DNA, the CDR3 is TGTGCCTGGACAGGGGGAAGTTCACCCCTCCACTTT. Translating it yields CAWTGGSSPLHF.

V gene TRBV19 combines with J gene TRBJ1-1; 9 bases agree with TRBD1. Germline V lookup: CDR1 LNHDA, CDR2 SQIVND (reference sequence). This CDR3 is built from 18 residues. The V gene end was trimmed by 7 bases and the J gene end by 4 bases; junction bases not matched to a gene: 19. CDR3 residues: CASTKYHRGRQDGTEAFF. CDR3 in DNA: TGTGCCAGTACCAAATACCACAGGGGGCGTCAGGATGGCACTGAAGCTTTCTTT. The variable domain in full, with the rest retrieved from reference TRBV19 and TRBJ1-1, is DGGITQSPKYLFRKEGQNVTLSCEQNLNHDAMYWYRQDPGQGLRLIYYSQIVNDFQKGDIAEGYSVSREKKESFPLTVTSAQKNPTAFYLCASTKYHRGRQDGTEAFFGQGTRLTVV.

V and J are TRBV5-1 and TRBJ1-2; unclear D gene. Germline CDR1 and CDR2: SGHRS and YFSETQ. The ends were cut back, 0 bases at V and 4 bases at J, with 10 bases in the middle. There are 14 residues in the CDR3. The CDR3 DNA reads as TGCGCCAGCAGCTTGGCACAGCCACCCTATGGCTACACCTTC. Translation: CASSLAQPPYGYTF.

The CDR3 sequence: CASSDSRGNTQYF. The DNA for the CDR3 is TGTGCCAGCAGTGACTCGAGGGGGAATACGCAGTATTTT. The chain carries TRBV6-4 and TRBJ2-3, with a tentative D call TRBD1 (6 bases). Germline loops: CDR1 MRHNA, CDR2 SNTAGT. V dropped 0 bases and J dropped 7 bases, with 8 bases sitting between them. The CDR3 is 13 residues long.

The V gene is TRBV4-1, the J gene TRBJ2-1, with unresolved D. V was pared by 1 base and J by 0 bases, with 7 bases between. Per the germline V gene, CDR1 is MGHRA and CDR2 is YSYEKL. The CDR3 covers 15 residues. The CDR3 sequence is CASSQVGSSYNEQFF. The CDR3 coding sequence is TGCGCCAGCAGCCAAGTCGGTAGCTCCTACAATGAGCAGTTCTTC.

Worth noting for this clone: The junction shows a germline mismatch at one end, possibly a read error. The chain has TRBV5-1 and TRBJ2-7, with TRBD1 as a possible D gene (5 bases). Germline V gives CDR1 SGHRS, CDR2 YFSETQ. The CDR3 is made up of 13 amino acids. The CDR3 DNA is TGTGCCAGCAGCTTGGTCAGGGCAGACGAGCAGTACTTC. Translated, it gives CASSLVRADEQYF.

The gene calls are TRBV6-5 and TRBJ1-1; no reliable D call. This CDR3 contains 14 residues. Per germline, CDR1 MNHEY and CDR2 SVGAGI. The V gene lost 7 bases and the J gene lost 2 bases, with 14 bases spanning the gap. The CDR3 protein is CASTPGWGNTEAFF. DNA of the CDR3: TGTGCCAGCACTCCCGGGTGGGGTAACACTGAAGCTTTCTTT.

The CDR3 DNA sequence: TGTGCCAGCTCACCCGGACAGGGGCATTCCTACGAGCAGTACTTC. The encoded protein is CASSPGQGHSYEQYF. The chain has TRBV18 and TRBJ2-7; TRBD1 matches 9 bases. Trimming cost V 3 bases and J 1 base; bases outside gene matches: 4. The CDR3 has 15 residues. Per germline, CDR1 KGHSH and CDR2 LQKENI.

This chain uses TRBV11-2 with TRBJ1-1; 7 bases are shared with TRBD1. Germline CDR1 SGHAT, CDR2 FQNNGV. The CDR3 contains 16 residues. Trimming removed 4 bases from V and 5 bases from J; junction bases left unmatched: 13. CDR3: CASSSESLTGLTEAFF. The DNA of the CDR3 is TGTGCCAGCAGCTCGGAATCCTTGACAGGGCTGACTGAAGCTTTCTTT. Supplemented by reference TRBV11-2 and TRBJ1-1, the full variable domain reads EAGVAQSPRYKIIEKRQSVAFWCNPISGHATLYWYQQILGQGPKLLIQFQNNGVVDDSQLPKDRFSAERLKGVDSTLKIQPAKLEDSAVYLCASSSESLTGLTEAFFGQGTRLTVV.

As for this clone: Other DNA variants within this sample encode the same CDR3. This chain joins TRBV6-5 and TRBJ1-6; TRBD1 might be the D (5 bases). Trimming removed 6 bases at V and 9 bases at J, with 15 bases between. This CDR3 contains 14 residues. Germline V gene sequence: CDR1 MNHEY, CDR2 SVGAGI. The CDR3 here is CASRETGGFSPLHF. CDR3 DNA sequence: TGTGCCAGCAGAGAAACGGGGGGTTTTTCACCCCTCCACTTT.

The chain uses TRBV20-1 and TRBJ2-7, with a possible D match to TRBD1 (7 bases). The germline V gene encodes CDR1 DFQATT and CDR2 SNEGSKA (reference sequence). The V and J ends lost 5 bases and 6 bases respectively, with 11 bases between them. The CDR3 consists of 11 residues. CDR3 in amino acids: CSAHRGGEQYF. The CDR3 bases are TGCAGTGCTCACAGGGGAGGCGAGCAGTACTTC.

The chain links TRBV28 to TRBJ1-3, with 11 bases lining up with TRBD1. Germline V gene data show CDR1 as MDHEN and CDR2 as SYDVKM. The CDR3 contains 15 residues. V was clipped by 5 bases and J by 6 bases; unmatched bases: 6. In nucleotides, the CDR3 is TGTGCCAGCAGTGGACAGGGGGCGCTTTTAAACACCATATATTTT. Amino acids: CASSGQGALLNTIYF.

The rearrangement joins TRBV7-9 to TRBJ2-7, with D hard to call. There are 11 residues in the CDR3. The V end was cut by 0 bases, the J end by 5 bases, with 2 bases between. Germline V CDR1 and CDR2: SEHNR, FQNEAQ (reference sequence). The CDR3 is CASSLADEQYF. CDR3 DNA: TGTGCCAGCAGCTTAGCGGACGAGCAGTACTTC.

V and J are TRBV21-1 and TRBJ2-2; no check of the table's D call, TRBD1, against the DNA was made. TRBV21-1 is a pseudogene locus. The CDR3 is 17 residues long. CDR3 DNA: TGTGCCAGCAGCAAAAATGGGCAGGGGACCGACACCGGGGAGCTGTTTTTT. Protein product: CASSKNGQGTDTGELFF.

The rearrangement links TRBV12-5 to TRBJ2-1; TRBD1 matches 8 bases. CDR1 LGHNT and CDR2 FRNRAP come from the germline V gene. The CDR3 is 14 residues long. J lost 7 bases, V lost 3 bases, and 5 bases had no gene match. In DNA, the CDR3 is TGTGCTAGTGGTTTCGGACAGGGAGAGAATGAGCAGTTCTTC. Translation: CASGFGQGENEQFF.